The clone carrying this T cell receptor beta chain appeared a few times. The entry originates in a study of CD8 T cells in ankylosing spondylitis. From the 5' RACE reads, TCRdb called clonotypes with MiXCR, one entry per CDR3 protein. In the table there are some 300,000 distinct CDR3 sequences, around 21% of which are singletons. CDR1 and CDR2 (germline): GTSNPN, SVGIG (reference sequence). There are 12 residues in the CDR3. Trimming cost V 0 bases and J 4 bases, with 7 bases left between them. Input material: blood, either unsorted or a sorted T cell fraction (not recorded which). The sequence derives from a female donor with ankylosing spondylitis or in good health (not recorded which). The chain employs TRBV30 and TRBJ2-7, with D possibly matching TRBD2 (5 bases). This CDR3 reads CAWSVEGYEQYF. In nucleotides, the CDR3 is TGTGCCTGGAGTGTAGAGGGATACGAGCAGTACTTC.